This entry is about one T cell receptor (beta chain). Clones were read by immunoSEQ multiplex PCR, and TCRdb kept only the in-frame ones, dropping some. The sample contains about 55,000 clones, approximately 82% of which appear only once. CDR1 is MGHDK, CDR2 SYGVNS, per germline. This CDR3 comprises 15 residues. V was shortened by 3 bases and J by 0 bases, with 9 bases between the two germline ends. The data were obtained in a study of blood T cell repertoires in COVID-19. Specimen: peripheral blood. The receptor's source is a human donor in a cohort sampled during active COVID-19. V usage is TRBV25-1 and J usage is TRBJ1-3; D is uncertain. In DNA, the CDR3 is TGTGCCAGCAGTGACAGGTCGAGCTCTGGAAACACCATATATTTT. Translation gives CASSDRSSSGNTIYF.